Described below is a single T cell receptor (beta chain) sequence and its context. Its target is unknown. The germline V and J ends were trimmed by 6 bases and 7 bases, with 16 bases remaining between them. The CDR3 spans 13 residues. The germline V gene has CDR1 ENHRY and CDR2 SYGVKD. This specimen comes from a study of cytomegalovirus exposure and HLA in healthy donors. Overall study context: The roughly 130 validation repertoires used the same platform as the roughly 670 first-cohort repertoires (as reported by a later analysis). The study's findings and limits: According to reports, the classifier identified cytomegalovirus status with high specificity and sensitivity.

Assay used: immunoSEQ multiplex PCR; TCRdb lists only in-frame clones, some missing. Of roughly 48,000 clones in the sample, roughly 94% were seen once. This chain connects TRBV10-3 to TRBJ2-7; possibly TRBD1 for D (6 bases). The receptor was isolated from a woman aged 18-35 years in good health and CMV-seropositive. The sequenced material came from PBMCs. CDR3 in amino acids: CAISAGAYWEQYF. The CDR3 DNA reads TGTGCCATCAGCGCAGGGGCGTATTGGGAGCAGTACTTC.